The clone carrying this T cell receptor beta chain was counted a few times. Its cognate antigen is unknown. TCRdb passed the reads through MiXCR, listing each CDR3 protein once. The sample holds a few hundred thousand distinct CDR3 sequences, over 7.5% seen once. This entry belongs to a study of T cell repertoires in cytomegalovirus infection. Background on the study: The public TCR beta signatures pointed to both CMV infection and matching HLA type.

CDR1 is MNHNS, CDR2 SASEGT, per germline. The length of the CDR3 is 16 residues. The trim removed 5 bases at V and 1 base at J, leaving 11 bases unmatched. Overall study results and limits: HLA-C-restricted CMV-specific TCR beta clonotypes prevailed in the ex vivo response. Public TCR beta family frequency separated CMV-and-HLA carriers, including in an independent cohort.

Material: PBMCs. This sequence originates from a human donor in good health (CMV status not recorded). Some clones in this sample may be carry-over from other donors' samples. The chain has TRBV6-1 and TRBJ2-7, with TRBD2 matching over 7 bases. CDR3 nucleotide sequence: TGTGCCAGCAGTCACGTTCGGACTAGAGCTTCCTACGAGCAGTACTTC. As protein: CASSHVRTRASYEQYF.